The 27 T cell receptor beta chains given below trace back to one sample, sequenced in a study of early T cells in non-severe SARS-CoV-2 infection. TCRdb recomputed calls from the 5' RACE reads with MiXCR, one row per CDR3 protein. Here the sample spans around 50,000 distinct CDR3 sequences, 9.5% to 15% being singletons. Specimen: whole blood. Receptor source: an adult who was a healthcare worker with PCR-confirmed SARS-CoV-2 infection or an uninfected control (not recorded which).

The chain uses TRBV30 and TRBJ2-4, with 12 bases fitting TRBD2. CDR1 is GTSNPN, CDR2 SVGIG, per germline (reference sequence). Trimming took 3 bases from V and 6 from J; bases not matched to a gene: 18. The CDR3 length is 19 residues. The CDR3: CAWRGGTSGRTIPANIQYF. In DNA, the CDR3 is TGTGCCTGGAGAGGGGGAACTAGCGGGAGGACCATCCCGGCAAACATTCAGTACTTC.

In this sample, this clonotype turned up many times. The CDR3 coding sequence is TGTGCCAGCAGCGTAACGACAGGGTCAGATACGCAGTATTTT. Its protein is CASSVTTGSDTQYF. The V and J genes are TRBV11-2 and TRBJ2-3; 7 bases agree with TRBD1. The CDR3 is 14 residues long. J lost 4 bases, V lost 5 bases, and 6 bases had no gene match. Germline V gene data show CDR1 as SGHAT and CDR2 as FQNNGV.

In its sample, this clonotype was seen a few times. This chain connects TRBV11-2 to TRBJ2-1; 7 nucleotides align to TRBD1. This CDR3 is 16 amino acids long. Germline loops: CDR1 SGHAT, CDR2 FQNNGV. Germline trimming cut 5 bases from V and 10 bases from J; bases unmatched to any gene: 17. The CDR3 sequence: CASSRPTGFQRNEQFF. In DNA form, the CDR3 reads TGTGCCAGCAGCCGCCCGACAGGGTTCCAGCGGAACGAGCAGTTCTTC.

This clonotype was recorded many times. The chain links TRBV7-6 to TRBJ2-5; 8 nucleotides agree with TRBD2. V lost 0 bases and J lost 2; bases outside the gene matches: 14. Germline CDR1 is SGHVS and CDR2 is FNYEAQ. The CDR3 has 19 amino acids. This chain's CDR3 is CASSLAPPGPTSGQETQYF. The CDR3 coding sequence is TGTGCCAGCAGCTTAGCGCCCCCAGGCCCCACTAGCGGACAAGAGACCCAGTACTTC.

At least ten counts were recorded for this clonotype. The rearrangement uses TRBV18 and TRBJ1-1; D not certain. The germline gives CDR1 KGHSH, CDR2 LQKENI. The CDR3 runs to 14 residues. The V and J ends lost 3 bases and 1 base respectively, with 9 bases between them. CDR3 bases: TGTGCCAGCTCACCGGCTATCCAGAACACTGAAGCTTTCTTT. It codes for CASSPAIQNTEAFF.

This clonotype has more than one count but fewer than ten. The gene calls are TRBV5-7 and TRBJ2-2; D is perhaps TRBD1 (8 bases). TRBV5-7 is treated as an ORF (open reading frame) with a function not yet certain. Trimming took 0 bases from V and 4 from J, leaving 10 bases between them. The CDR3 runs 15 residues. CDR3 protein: CASSLDRGGTGELFF. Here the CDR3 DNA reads TGTGCCAGCAGCTTGGACAGGGGGGGCACCGGGGAGCTGTTTTTT.

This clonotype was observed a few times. CDR3 DNA sequence: TGCGCCAGCAGCTCCCGGACAGGGGGCAATGGCTACACCTTC. This translates into CASSSRTGGNGYTF. This chain uses TRBV4-1 with TRBJ1-2, with 11 positions matching TRBD1. The germline gives CDR1 MGHRA, CDR2 YSYEKL. Trimming at V came to 5 bases and at J to 6 bases, leaving 5 bases not matched to a gene. The CDR3 runs 14 residues.

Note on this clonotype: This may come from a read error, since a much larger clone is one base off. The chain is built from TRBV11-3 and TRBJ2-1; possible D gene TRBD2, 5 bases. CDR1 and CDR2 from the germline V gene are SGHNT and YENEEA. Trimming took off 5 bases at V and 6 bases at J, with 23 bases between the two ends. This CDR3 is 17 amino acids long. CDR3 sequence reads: CASSPGLGQEEVNEQFF. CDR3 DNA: TGTGCCAGCAGCCCAGGACTCGGGCAGGAGGAAGTCAATGAGCAGTTCTTC.

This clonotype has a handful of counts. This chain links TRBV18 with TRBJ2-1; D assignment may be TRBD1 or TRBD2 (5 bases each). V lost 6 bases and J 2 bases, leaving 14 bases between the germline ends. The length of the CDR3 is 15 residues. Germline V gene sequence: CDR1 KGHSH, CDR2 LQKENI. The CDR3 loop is CASSTQRGPYNEQFF. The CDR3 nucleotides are TGTGCCAGCTCGACTCAGAGGGGACCCTACAATGAGCAGTTCTTC.

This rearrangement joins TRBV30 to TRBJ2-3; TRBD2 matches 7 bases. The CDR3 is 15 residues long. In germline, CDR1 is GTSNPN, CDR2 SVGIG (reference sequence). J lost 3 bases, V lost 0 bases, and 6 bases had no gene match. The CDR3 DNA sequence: TGTGCCTGGAGTGTAGGTCTAGCGGATACAGATACGCAGTATTTT. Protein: CAWSVGLADTDTQYF. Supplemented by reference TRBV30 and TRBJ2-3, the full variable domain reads SQTIHQWPATLVQPVGSPLSLECTVEGTSNPNLYWYRQAAGRGLQLLFYSVGIGQISSEVPQNLSASRPQDRQFILSSKKLLLSDSGFYLCAWSVGLADTDTQYFGPGTRLTVL.

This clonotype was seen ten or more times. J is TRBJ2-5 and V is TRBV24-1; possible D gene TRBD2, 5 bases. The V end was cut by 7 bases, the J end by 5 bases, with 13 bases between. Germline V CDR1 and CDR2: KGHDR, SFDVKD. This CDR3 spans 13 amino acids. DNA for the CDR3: TGTGCCACCAGCTATCCTGGCGGGGAGACCCAGTACTTC. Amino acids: CATSYPGGETQYF.

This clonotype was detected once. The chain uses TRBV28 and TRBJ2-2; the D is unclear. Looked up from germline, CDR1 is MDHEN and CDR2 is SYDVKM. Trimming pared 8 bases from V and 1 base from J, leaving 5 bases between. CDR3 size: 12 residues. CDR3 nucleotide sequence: TGTGCCAGCTATCAGAACACCGGGGAGCTGTTTTTT. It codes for CASYQNTGELFF.

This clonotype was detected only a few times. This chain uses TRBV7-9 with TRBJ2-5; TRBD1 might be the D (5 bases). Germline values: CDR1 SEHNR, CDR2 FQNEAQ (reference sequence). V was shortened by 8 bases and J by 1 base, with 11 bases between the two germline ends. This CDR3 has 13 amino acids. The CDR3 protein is CASRKGLQETQYF. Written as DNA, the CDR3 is TGTGCCAGCCGGAAGGGGCTCCAAGAGACCCAGTACTTC.

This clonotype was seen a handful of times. For the CDR3, the DNA is TGTGCCAGCAGCCTTAGGGGGCTGGACGAGCAGTACTTC. Amino acid sequence: CASSLRGLDEQYF. V usage is TRBV7-9 and J usage is TRBJ2-7; 7 nucleotides agree with TRBD1. The CDR3 loop spans 13 amino acids. V trimming: 5 bases; J trimming: 5 bases; junction bases outside the gene matches: 6. The germline V gene has CDR1 SEHNR and CDR2 FQNEAQ (reference sequence).

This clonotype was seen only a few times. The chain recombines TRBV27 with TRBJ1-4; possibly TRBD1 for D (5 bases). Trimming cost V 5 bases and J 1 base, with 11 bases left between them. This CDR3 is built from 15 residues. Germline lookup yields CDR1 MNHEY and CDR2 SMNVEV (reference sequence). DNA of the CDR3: TGTGCCAGCAGTCCCCAAGGGGTAACTAATGAAAAACTGTTTTTT. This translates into CASSPQGVTNEKLFF.

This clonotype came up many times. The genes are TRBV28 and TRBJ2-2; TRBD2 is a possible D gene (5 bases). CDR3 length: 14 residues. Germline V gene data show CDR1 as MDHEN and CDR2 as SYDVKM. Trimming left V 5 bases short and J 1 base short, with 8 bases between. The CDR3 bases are TGTGCCAGCAGTGAGGGTTGGAACACCGGGGAGCTGTTTTTT. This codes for CASSEGWNTGELFF. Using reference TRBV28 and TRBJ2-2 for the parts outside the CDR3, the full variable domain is DVKVTQSSRYLVKRTGEKVFLECVQDMDHENMFWYRQDPGLGLRLIYFSYDVKMKEKGDIPEGYSVSREKKERFSLILESASTNQTSMYLCASSEGWNTGELFFGEGSRLTVL.

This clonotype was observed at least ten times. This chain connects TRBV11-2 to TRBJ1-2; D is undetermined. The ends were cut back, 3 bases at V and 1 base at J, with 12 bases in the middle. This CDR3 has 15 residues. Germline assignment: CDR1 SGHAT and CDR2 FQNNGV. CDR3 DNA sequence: TGTGCCAGCAGCTTCCCCCTGACAAGTAACTATGGCTACACCTTC. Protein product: CASSFPLTSNYGYTF.

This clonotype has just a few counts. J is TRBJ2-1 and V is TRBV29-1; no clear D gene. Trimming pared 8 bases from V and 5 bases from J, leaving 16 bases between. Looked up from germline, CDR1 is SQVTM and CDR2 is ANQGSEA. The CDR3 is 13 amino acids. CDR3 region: CSSVVGPNNEQFF. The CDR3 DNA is TGCAGCTCTGTGGTAGGGCCTAACAATGAGCAGTTCTTC.

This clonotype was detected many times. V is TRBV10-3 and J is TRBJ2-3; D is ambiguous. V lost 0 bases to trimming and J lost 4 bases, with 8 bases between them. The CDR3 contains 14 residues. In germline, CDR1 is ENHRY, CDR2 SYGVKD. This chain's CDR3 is CAISESTDADTQYF. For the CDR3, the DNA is TGTGCCATCAGTGAGTCTACGGATGCAGATACGCAGTATTTT.

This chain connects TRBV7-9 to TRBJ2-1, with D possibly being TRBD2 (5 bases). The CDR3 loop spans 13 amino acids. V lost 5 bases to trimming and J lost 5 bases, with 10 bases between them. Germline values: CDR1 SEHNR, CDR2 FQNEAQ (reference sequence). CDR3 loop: CASSDGLHNEQFF. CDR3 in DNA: TGTGCCAGCAGCGACGGACTCCACAATGAGCAGTTCTTC. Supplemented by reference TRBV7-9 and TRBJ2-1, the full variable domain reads DTGVSQNPRHKITKRGQNVTFRCDPISEHNRLYWYRQTLGQGPEFLTYFQNEAQLEKSRLLSDRFSAERPKGSFSTLEIQRTEQGDSAMYLCASSDGLHNEQFFGPGTRLTVL.

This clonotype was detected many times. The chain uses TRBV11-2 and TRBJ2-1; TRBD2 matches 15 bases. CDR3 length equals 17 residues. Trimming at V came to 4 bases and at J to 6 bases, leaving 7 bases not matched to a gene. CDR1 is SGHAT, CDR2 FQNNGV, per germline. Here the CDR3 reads CASSSLWTSGRGNEQFF. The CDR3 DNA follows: TGTGCCAGCAGCTCCCTCTGGACTAGCGGGAGGGGCAATGAGCAGTTCTTC.

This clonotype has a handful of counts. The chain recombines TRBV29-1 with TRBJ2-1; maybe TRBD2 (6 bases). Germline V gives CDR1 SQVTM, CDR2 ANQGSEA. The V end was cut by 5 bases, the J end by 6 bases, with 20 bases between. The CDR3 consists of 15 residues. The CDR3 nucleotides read TGCAGCGTTCCGGGAGCGGCTACATGGACCAATGAGCAGTTCTTC. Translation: CSVPGAATWTNEQFF.

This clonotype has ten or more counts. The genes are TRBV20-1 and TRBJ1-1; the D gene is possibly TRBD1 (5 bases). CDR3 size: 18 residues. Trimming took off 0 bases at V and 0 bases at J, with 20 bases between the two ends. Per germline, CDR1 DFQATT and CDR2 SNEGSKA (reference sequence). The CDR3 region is CSARDSRPVTGLNTEAFF. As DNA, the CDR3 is TGCAGTGCTAGAGATAGCCGGCCGGTAACAGGATTGAACACTGAAGCTTTCTTT.

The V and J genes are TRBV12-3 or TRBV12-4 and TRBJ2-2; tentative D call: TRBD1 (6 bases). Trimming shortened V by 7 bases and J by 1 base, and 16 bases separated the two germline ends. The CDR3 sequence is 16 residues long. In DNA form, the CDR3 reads TGTGCCAGCACCATGTGGGGGACAAAGAACACCGGGGAGCTGTTTTTT. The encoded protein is CASTMWGTKNTGELFF.

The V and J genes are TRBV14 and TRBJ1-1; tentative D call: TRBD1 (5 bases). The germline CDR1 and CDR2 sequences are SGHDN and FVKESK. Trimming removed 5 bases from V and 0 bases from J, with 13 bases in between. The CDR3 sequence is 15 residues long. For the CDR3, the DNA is TGTGCCAGCAGCTATGGGGGGTCCCTGAACACTGAAGCTTTCTTT. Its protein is CASSYGGSLNTEAFF.

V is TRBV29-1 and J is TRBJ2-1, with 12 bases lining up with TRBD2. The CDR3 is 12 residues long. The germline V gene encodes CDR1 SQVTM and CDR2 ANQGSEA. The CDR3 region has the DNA TGCAGTGAACTAGCGGGAGGTAATGAGCAGTTCTTC. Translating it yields CSELAGGNEQFF.

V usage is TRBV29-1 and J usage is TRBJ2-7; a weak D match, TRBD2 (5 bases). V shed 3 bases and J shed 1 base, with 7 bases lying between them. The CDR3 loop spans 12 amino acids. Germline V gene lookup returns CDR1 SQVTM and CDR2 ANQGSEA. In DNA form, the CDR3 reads TGCAGCGTTGAGGGAGATTCCTACGAGCAGTACTTC. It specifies CSVEGDSYEQYF.